These 15 T cell receptor beta chains were sequenced from one sample in a study of control samples from healthy donors and cancer patients. Profiled with immunoSEQ multiplex PCR; TCRdb holds only in-frame clones, not every one. The sample contains 50,000 to 70,000 clones, approximately 88% of which appear only once. Sequencing was done on a sample of blood. These receptors were taken from a man in his fifties or sixties in good health.

Remarks on this clone: One end of the junction does not line up with germline, which may come from a read error. The chain's CDR3 is CASSLDRVGYTF. As DNA, the CDR3 is TGTGCCAGCAGCCTAGACAGGGTTGGCTACACCTTC. The chain links TRBV11-3 to TRBJ1-2, with TRBD1 matching 7 bases. Germline V gene lookup returns CDR1 SGHNT and CDR2 YENEEA. CDR3 length equals 12 residues.

V and J are TRBV10-3 and TRBJ2-2; the match to TRBD1 covers 9 bases. Germline V gene lookup returns CDR1 ENHRY and CDR2 SYGVKD. There are 17 residues in the CDR3. J gave up 7 bases and V 2 bases, and 11 bases lay outside the gene matches. CDR3 sequence reads: CAISEAFGTGLDGELFF. Written as DNA, the CDR3 is TGTGCCATCAGTGAGGCTTTTGGGACAGGGCTTGACGGGGAGCTGTTTTTT.

The chain couples TRBV21-1 to TRBJ1-6. TRBV21-1 is noted as a pseudogene. The CDR3 is made up of 18 amino acids. The CDR3, as DNA: TGTGCCAGCAGCAAGTGGAGAGACTGGCCCTCCTATAATTCACCCCTCCACTTT. Amino acids: CASSKWRDWPSYNSPLHF.

The chain has TRBV5-1 and TRBJ2-5; TRBD1 might be the D (5 bases). Germline V lookup: CDR1 SGHRS, CDR2 YFSETQ. This CDR3 comprises 14 residues. Trimming removed 0 bases from V and 5 bases from J, with 11 bases in between. The DNA of the CDR3 is TGCGCCAGCAGCTTGGAATGGGGCGTGGAGACCCAGTACTTC. Translating it yields CASSLEWGVETQYF.

This clone was seen just once. This rearrangement joins TRBV13 to TRBJ2-1; 7 positions match TRBD2. Germline CDR1 and CDR2: PRHDT and FYEKMQ (reference sequence). The CDR3 length is 15 residues. V lost 3 bases and J lost 3; bases outside the gene matches: 5. The CDR3 sequence: CASSFQREGYNEQFF. DNA for the CDR3: TGTGCCAGCAGCTTTCAGCGGGAAGGCTACAATGAGCAGTTCTTC. Full variable domain (remainder filled in from reference TRBV13 and TRBJ2-1): AAGVIQSPRHLIKEKRETATLKCYPIPRHDTVYWYQQGPGQDPQFLISFYEKMQSDKGSIPDRFSAQQFSDYHSELNMSSLELGDSALYFCASSFQREGYNEQFFGPGTRLTVL.

Comments on this clone: It is unclear where the CDR3 begins or ends on the DNA, so no DNA is shown, and the CDR3 is as TCRdb lists it. The J gene is TRBJ2-6, the V gene TRBV21-1. TRBV21-1 is reported as a pseudogene. The CDR3 is 17 amino acids long, termini counted. The CDR3 sequence is CASSKRGVGLGANVLTF.

The rearrangement joins TRBV28 to TRBJ1-5; no firm D call. Trimming cost V 1 base and J 4 bases, with 11 bases left between them. The germline V gene has CDR1 MDHEN and CDR2 SYDVKM. The CDR3 consists of 15 residues. As DNA, the CDR3 is TGTGCCAGCAGTTTATCGGGCGGGTATAATCAGCCCCAGCATTTT. Protein sequence: CASSLSGGYNQPQHF.

The chain uses TRBV4-3 and TRBJ1-3; 9 nucleotides align to TRBD1. The CDR3 length is 15 residues. The V segment lost 1 base and the J segment 2 bases; nucleotides outside the gene matches: 0. Germline values: CDR1 LGHNA, CDR2 YSLEER. This CDR3 reads CASSQGTGAGNTIYF. Written as DNA, the CDR3 is TGCGCCAGCAGCCAAGGGACAGGGGCTGGAAACACCATATATTTT.

V usage is TRBV29-1 and J usage is TRBJ2-1; 9 bases align to TRBD2. The ends lost 8 bases at V and 4 bases at J; junction bases unmatched: 15. This CDR3 contains 16 residues. In germline, CDR1 is SQVTM, CDR2 ANQGSEA. In DNA form, the CDR3 reads TGCAGCTATGGTCAGCGTAGCGGGAGTGGTTACAATGAGCAGTTCTTC. Translating it yields CSYGQRSGSGYNEQFF.

V usage is TRBV7-8 and J usage is TRBJ1-3; possible D gene TRBD1, 6 bases. V lost 5 bases and J 0 bases, leaving 20 bases between the germline ends. The CDR3 totals 18 residues. CDR1 is SGHVS, CDR2 FQNEAQ, per germline. This CDR3 is CASSTGTGTKSSGNTIYF. The DNA of the CDR3 is TGTGCCAGCAGCACCGGAACAGGGACGAAGAGCTCTGGAAACACCATATATTTT.

The V call is TRBV18, the J call TRBJ1-5; possible D gene TRBD1, 5 bases. This CDR3 has 13 amino acids. The V gene lost 6 bases and the J gene lost 5 bases, with 11 bases spanning the gap. From germline, CDR1 is KGHSH and CDR2 LQKENI. CDR3 amino acids: CASSLFRDQPQHF. The CDR3 region has the DNA TGTGCCAGCTCCCTTTTCAGGGATCAGCCCCAGCATTTT.

J is TRBJ2-1 and V is TRBV19; 11 nucleotides agree with TRBD1. CDR3 length: 15 amino acids. Unmatched junction bases numbered 1, after V lost 3 bases and J lost 3 bases. Per germline, CDR1 LNHDA and CDR2 SQIVND (reference sequence). Here the CDR3 reads CASSIGTGGYNEQFF. In DNA, the CDR3 is TGTGCCAGTAGTATCGGGACAGGGGGCTACAATGAGCAGTTCTTC.

This clone was seen once. The V gene is TRBV11-2, the J gene TRBJ2-2; no clear D gene. V lost 5 bases and J lost 0, with 10 bases in between. Germline loops: CDR1 SGHAT, CDR2 FQNNGV. The CDR3 loop spans 15 amino acids. This chain's CDR3 is CASSRSTANTGELFF. The CDR3 DNA follows: TGTGCCAGCAGCCGGAGTACCGCGAACACCGGGGAGCTGTTTTTT.

This rearrangement joins TRBV7-2 to TRBJ1-6; a possible D gene is TRBD1 (5 bases). From germline, CDR1 is SGHTA and CDR2 FQGNSA. The length of the CDR3 is 15 residues. The V gene lost 0 bases and the J gene lost 9 bases, with 12 bases spanning the gap. Written as DNA, the CDR3 is TGTGCCAGCAGCTTAGCGTCGGCTGGGGGTTCACCCCTCCACTTT. Translating gives CASSLASAGGSPLHF.

This chain uses TRBV7-2 with TRBJ1-5; D remains unclear. V was shortened by 1 base and J by 7 bases, with 8 bases between the two germline ends. CDR3 length: 13 residues. Germline values: CDR1 SGHTA, CDR2 FQGNSA. The CDR3 DNA reads as TGTGCCAGCAGCTTAGAAAAGGGACAGCCCCAGCATTTT. Translating it yields CASSLEKGQPQHF.